This is a list of T cell receptor beta chains from one sample in a study of response to subunit inactivated influenza vaccine. TCRdb analysed the RT-PCR reads with MiXCR anew, one entry per CDR3 protein. Found here are under 200,000 distinct CDR3 sequences, about 10% of them singletons; the top ten hold roughly 36%. The sample was CD8+ T cells sorted from PBMCs, taken about 23 months after vaccination. These receptor sequences come from a man between 50 and 75 years old who received an inactivated influenza vaccine. The conserved cysteine and the conserved F or W are not part of the CDR3 here.

j_call | v_call | cdr3_aa
TRBJ1-2 | TRBV5-1 | ASSLEWTDGYT
TRBJ2-6 | TRBV20-1 | SATGSGANVLT
TRBJ1-1 | TRBV29-1 | SVVGDTEAF
TRBJ1-1 | TRBV6-5 | ASSYYGLGSGGREAF
TRBJ2-5 | TRBV11-2 | ASSLVAGGRVETQY
TRBJ2-1 | TRBV10-3 | AIKTPLAGGRSGVYNEQF
TRBJ2-7 | TRBV5-6 | ASQHPGTGTYEQY
TRBJ1-2 | TRBV2 | ASDRDIYGYT
TRBJ1-5 | TRBV6-2/TRBV6-3 | ASSPHTGGFGQPQH
TRBJ2-1 | TRBV11-2 | ASSSINEQF
TRBJ2-7 | TRBV10-3 | AISPGLNYEQY
TRBJ2-2 | TRBV4-2 | ASNPRDSNTGELF
TRBJ2-7 | TRBV25-1 | ASTTGVTSYEQY